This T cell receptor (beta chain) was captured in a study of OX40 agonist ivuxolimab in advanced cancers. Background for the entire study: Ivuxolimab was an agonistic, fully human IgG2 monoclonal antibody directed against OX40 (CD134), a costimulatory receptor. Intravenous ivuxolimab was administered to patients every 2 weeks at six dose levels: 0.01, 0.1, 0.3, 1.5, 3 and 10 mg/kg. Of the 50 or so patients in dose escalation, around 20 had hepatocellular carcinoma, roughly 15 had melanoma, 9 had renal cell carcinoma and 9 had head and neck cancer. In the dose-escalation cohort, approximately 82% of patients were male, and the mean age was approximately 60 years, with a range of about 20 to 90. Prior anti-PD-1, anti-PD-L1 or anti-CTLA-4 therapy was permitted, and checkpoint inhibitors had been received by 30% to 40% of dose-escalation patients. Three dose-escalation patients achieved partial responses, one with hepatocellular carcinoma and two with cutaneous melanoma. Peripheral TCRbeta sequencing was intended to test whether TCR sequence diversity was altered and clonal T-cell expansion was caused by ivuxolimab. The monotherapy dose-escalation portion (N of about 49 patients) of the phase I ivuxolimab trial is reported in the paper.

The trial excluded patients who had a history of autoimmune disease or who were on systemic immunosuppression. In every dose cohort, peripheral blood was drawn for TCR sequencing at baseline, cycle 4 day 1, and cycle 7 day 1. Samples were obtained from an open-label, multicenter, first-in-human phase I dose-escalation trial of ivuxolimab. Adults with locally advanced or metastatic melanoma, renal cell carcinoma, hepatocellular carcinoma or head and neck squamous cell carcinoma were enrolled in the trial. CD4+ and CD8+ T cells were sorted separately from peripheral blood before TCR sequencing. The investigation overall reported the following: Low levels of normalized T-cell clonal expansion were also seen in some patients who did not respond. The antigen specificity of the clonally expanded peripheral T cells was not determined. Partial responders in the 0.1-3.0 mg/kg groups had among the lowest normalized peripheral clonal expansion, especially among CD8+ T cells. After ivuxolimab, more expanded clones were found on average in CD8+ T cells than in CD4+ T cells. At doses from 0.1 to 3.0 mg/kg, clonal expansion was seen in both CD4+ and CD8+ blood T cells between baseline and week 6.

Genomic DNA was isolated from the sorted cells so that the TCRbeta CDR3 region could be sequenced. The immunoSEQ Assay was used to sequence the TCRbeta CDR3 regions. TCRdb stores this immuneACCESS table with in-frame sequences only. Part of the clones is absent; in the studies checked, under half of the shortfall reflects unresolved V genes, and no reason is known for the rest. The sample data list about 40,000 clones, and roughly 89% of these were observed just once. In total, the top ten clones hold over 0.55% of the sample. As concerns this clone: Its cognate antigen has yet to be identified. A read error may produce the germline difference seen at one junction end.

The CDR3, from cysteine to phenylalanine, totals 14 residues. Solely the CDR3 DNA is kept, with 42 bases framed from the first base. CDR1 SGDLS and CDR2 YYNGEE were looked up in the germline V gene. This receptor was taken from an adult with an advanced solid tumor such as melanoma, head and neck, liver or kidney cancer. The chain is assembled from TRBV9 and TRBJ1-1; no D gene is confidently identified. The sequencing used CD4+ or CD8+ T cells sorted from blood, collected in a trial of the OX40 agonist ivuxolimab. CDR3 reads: CVSSPDLGNTEAFF. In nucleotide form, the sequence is TGTGTCAGCAGCCCCGACCTGGGGAACACTGAAGCTTTCTTT.